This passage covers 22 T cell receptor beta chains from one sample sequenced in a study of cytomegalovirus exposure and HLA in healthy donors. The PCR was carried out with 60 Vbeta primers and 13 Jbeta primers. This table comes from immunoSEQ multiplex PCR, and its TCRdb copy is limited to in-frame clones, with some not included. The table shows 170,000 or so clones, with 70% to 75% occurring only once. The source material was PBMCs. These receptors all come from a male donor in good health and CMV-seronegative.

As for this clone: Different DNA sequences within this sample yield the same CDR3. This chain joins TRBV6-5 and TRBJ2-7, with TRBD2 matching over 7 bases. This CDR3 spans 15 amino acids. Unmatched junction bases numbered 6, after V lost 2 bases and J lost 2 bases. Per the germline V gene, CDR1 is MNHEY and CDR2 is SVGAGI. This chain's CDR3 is CASSYGGEEAYEQYF. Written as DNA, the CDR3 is TGTGCCAGCAGTTACGGGGGGGAGGAGGCCTACGAGCAGTACTTC.

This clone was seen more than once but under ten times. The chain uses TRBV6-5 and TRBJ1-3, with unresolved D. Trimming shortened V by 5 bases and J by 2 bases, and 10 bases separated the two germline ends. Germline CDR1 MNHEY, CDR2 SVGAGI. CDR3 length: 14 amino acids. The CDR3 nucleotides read TGTGCCAGCAGTCCAGAATTTACTGGAAACACCATATATTTT. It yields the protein CASSPEFTGNTIYF.

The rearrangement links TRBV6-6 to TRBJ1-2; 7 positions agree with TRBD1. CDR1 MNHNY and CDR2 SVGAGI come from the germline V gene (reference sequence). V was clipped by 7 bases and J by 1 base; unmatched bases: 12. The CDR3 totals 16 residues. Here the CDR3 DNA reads TGTGCCAGCACCCGGACTTGGACAGGAGGTAACTATGGCTACACCTTC. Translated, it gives CASTRTWTGGNYGYTF.

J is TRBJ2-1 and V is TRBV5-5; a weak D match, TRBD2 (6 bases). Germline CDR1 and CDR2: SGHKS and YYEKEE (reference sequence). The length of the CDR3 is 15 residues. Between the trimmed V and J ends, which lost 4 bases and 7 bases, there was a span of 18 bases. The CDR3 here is CASSRGLATDNEQFF. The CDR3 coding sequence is TGTGCCAGCAGCCGAGGTCTAGCGACAGATAATGAGCAGTTCTTC.

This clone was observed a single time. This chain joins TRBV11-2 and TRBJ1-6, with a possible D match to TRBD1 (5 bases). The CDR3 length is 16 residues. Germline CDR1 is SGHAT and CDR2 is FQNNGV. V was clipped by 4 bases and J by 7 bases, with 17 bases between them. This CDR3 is CASSWRGEVRNSPLHF. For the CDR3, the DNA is TGTGCCAGCAGCTGGAGGGGTGAAGTTAGGAATTCACCCCTCCACTTT.

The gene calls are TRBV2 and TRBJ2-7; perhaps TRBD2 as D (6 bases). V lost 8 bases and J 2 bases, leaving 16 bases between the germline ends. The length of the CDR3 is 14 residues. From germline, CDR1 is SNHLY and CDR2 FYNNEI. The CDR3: CASGDRDFTYEQYF. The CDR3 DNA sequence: TGTGCCAGCGGGGACCGGGACTTCACCTACGAGCAGTACTTC.

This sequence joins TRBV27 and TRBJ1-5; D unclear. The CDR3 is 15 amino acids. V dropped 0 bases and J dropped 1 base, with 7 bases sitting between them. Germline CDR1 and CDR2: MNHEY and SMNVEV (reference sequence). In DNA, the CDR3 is TGTGCCAGCAGTTTATCAGGGAGGAGCAATCAGCCCCAGCATTTT. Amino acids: CASSLSGRSNQPQHF.

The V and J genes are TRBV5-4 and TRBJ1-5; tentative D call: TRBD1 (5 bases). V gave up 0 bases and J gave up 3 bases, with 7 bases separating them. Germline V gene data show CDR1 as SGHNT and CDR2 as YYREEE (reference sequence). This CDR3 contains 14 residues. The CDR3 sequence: CASSLGGFNQPQHF. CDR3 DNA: TGTGCCAGCAGCTTGGGGGGCTTCAATCAGCCCCAGCATTTT.

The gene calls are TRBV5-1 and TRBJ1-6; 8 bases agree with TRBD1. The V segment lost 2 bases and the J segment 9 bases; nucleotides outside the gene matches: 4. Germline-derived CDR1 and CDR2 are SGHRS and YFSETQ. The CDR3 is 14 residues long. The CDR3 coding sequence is TGCGCCAGCAGCTTTCAGGGGGCGAGTTCACCCCTCCACTTT. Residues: CASSFQGASSPLHF.

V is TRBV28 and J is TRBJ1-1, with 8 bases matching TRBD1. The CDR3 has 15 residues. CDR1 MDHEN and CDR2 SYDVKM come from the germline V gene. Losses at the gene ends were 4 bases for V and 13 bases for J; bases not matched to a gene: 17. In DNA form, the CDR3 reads TGTGCCAGCAGTTCAACCCCCAGGGGGCGGCGAGATGATTTCTTT. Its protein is CASSSTPRGRRDDFF.

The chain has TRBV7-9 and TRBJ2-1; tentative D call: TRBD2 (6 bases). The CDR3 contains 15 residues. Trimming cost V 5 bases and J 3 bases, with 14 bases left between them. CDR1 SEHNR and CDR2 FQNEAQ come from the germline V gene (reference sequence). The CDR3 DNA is TGTGCCAGCAGCGGGGGACTCCCGGTCTACAATGAGCAGTTCTTC. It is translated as CASSGGLPVYNEQFF. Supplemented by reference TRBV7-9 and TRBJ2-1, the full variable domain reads DTGVSQNPRHKITKRGQNVTFRCDPISEHNRLYWYRQTLGQGPEFLTYFQNEAQLEKSRLLSDRFSAERPKGSFSTLEIQRTEQGDSAMYLCASSGGLPVYNEQFFGPGTRLTVL.

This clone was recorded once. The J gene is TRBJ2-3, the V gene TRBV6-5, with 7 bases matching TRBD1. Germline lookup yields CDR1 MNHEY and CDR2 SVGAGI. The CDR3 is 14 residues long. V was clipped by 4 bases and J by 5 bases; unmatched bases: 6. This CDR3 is CASSLRQGQDTQYF. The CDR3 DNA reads TGTGCCAGCAGTTTGAGACAGGGTCAAGATACGCAGTATTTT.

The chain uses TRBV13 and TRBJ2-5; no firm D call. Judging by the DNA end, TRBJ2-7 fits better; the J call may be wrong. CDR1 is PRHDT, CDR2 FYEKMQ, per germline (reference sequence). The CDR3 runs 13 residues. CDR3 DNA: TGTGCCAGCAGCTTAGGAAGTCTTTACGAGCAGTACTTC. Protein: CASSLGSLYEQYF.

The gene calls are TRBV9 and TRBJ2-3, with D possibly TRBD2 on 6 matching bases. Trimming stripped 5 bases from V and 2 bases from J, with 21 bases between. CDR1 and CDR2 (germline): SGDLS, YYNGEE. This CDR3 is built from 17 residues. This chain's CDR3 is CASRDRTSGGITDTQYF. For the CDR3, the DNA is TGTGCCAGCAGGGACCGGACGAGCGGCGGGATCACAGATACGCAGTATTTT.

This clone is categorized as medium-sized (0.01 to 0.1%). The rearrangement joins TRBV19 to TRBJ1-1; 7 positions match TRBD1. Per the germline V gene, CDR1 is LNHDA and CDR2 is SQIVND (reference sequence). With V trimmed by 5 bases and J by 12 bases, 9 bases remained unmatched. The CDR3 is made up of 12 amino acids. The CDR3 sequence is CASSPRDSRSFF. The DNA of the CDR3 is TGTGCCAGTAGTCCCAGGGACAGTAGATCTTTCTTT.

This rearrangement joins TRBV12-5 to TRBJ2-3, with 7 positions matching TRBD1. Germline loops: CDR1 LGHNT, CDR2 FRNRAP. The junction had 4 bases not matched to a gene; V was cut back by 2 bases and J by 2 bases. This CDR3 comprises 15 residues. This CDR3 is CASGLNRGFTDTQYF. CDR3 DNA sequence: TGTGCTAGTGGTTTGAACAGGGGTTTCACAGATACGCAGTATTTT.

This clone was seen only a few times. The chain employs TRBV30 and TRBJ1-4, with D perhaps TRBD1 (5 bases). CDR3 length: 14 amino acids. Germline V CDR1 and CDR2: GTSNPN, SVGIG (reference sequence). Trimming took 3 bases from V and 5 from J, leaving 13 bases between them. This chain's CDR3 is CAWRYGGHNEKLFF. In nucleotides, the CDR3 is TGTGCCTGGAGGTACGGCGGACACAATGAAAAACTGTTTTTT.

The CDR3 reads CASSYTSGGAYNEQFF. CDR3 coding DNA: TGCGCCAGCAGTTATACTAGCGGGGGGGCCTACAATGAGCAGTTCTTC. The chain joins TRBV5-1 to TRBJ2-1, with 13 bases fitting TRBD2. The CDR3 spans 16 residues. Germline V CDR1 and CDR2: SGHRS, YFSETQ. Trimming took 5 bases from V and 2 from J; bases not matched to a gene: 4. The whole variable domain, remainder taken from reference TRBV5-1 and TRBJ2-1, is KAGVTQTPRYLIKTRGQQVTLSCSPISGHRSVSWYQQTPGQGLQFLFEYFSETQRNKGNFPGRFSGRQFSNSRSEMNVSTLELGDSALYLCASSYTSGGAYNEQFFGPGTRLTVL.

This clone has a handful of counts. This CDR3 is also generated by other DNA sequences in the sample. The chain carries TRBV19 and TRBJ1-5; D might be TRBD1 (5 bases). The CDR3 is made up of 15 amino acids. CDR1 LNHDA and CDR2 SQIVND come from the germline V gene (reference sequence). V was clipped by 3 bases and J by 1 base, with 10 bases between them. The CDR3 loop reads CASSMRGSSNQPQHF. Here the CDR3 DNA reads TGTGCCAGTAGTATGCGGGGGTCCAGCAATCAGCCCCAGCATTTT.

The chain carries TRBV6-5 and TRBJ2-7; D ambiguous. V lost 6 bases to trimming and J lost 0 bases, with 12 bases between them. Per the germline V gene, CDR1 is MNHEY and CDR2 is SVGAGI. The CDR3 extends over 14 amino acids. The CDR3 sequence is CASSPSQTSYEQYF. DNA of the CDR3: TGTGCCAGCAGCCCCTCACAGACCTCCTACGAGCAGTACTTC.

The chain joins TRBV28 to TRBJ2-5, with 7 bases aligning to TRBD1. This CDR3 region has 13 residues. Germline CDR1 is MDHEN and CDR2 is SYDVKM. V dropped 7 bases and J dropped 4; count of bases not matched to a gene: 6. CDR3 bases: TGTGCCAGCAAAGGGACAGCGCGAGAGACCCAGTACTTC. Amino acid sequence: CASKGTARETQYF.

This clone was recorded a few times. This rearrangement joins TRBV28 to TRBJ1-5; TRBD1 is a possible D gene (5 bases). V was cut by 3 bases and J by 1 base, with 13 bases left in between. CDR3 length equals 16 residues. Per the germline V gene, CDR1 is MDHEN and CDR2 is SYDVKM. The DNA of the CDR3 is TGTGCCAGCAGTTTGATAGGAGACAGAAGCAATCAGCCCCAGCATTTT. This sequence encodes CASSLIGDRSNQPQHF.